Included here is one TCR beta chain sequence, with context. What it binds is unknown. This sample stems from a study of long-term antiretroviral therapy in people with HIV. Study-wide points: Drawn between about 2004 and 2017, the blood was possibly obtained under older ART regimens.

At survey level, the immunoSEQ assay was run in its v3.0 version. Here immunoSEQ multiplex PCR was the method, and the copy in TCRdb shows in-frame clones only, minus some. The repertoire has some 31,000 clones, about 96% of them found once; the top ten carry about 2.9%. The source of this sequence is a man aged 25 to 40 with HIV. The sample here was unsorted PBMCs, taken 6.9 years after starting antiretroviral therapy.

CDR3 nucleotide sequence: TGTGCCAGCAGCGCAGACTCTGGAAACACCATATATTTT. Encoded protein: CASSADSGNTIYF. The J gene is TRBJ1-3, the V gene TRBV2; no firm D call. V was shortened by 6 bases and J by 0 bases, with 6 bases between the two germline ends. The CDR3 sequence is 13 residues long. Germline assignment: CDR1 SNHLY and CDR2 FYNNEI. The full variable domain, completed using reference TRBV2 and TRBJ1-3, is EPEVTQTPSHQVTQMGQEVILRCVPISNHLYFYWYRQILGQKVEFLVSFYNNEISEKSEIFDDQFSVERPDGSNFTLKIRSTKLEDSAMYFCASSADSGNTIYFGEGSWLTVV.